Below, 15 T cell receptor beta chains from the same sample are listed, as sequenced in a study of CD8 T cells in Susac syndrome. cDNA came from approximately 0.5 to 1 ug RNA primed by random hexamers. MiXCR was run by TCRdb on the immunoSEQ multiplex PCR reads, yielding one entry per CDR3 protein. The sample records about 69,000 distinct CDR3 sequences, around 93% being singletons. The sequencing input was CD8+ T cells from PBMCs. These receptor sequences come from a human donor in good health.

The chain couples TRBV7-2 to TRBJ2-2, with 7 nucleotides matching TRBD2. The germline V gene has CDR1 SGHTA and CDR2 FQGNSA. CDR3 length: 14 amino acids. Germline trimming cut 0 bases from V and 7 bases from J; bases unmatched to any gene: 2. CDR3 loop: CASSLAGLVGELFF. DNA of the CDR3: TGTGCCAGCAGCTTAGCTGGACTAGTCGGGGAGCTGTTTTTT.

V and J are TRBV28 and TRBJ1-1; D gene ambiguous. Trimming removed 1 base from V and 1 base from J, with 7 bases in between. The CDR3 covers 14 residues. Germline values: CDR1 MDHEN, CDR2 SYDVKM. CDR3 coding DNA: TGTGCCAGCAGTTTATACGCAGAGAACACTGAAGCTTTCTTT. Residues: CASSLYAENTEAFF.

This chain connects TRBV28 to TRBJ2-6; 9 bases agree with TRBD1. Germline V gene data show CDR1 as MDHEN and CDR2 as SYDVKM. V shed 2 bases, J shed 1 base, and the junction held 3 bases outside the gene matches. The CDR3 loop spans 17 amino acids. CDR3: CASSLRGQGSGANVLTF. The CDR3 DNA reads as TGTGCCAGCAGTTTACGGGGACAGGGTTCTGGGGCCAACGTCCTGACTTTC.

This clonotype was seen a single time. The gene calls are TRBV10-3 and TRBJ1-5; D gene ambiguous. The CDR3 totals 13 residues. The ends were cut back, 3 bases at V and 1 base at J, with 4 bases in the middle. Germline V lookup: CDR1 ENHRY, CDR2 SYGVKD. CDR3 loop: CAISESSNQPQHF. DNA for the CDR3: TGTGCCATCAGTGAATCCAGCAATCAGCCCCAGCATTTT.

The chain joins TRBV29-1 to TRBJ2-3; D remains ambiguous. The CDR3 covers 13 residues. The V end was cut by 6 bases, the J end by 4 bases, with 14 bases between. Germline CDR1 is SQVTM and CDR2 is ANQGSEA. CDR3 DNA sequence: TGCAGCGTCACCACCGTAGCCCCAGATACGCAGTATTTT. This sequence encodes CSVTTVAPDTQYF.

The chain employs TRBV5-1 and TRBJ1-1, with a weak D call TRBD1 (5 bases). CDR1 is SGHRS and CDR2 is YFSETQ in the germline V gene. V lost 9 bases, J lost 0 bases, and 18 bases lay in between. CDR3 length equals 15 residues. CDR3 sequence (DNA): TGCGCCACCACCATAGACGGGGCCATGAACACTGAAGCTTTCTTT. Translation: CATTIDGAMNTEAFF.

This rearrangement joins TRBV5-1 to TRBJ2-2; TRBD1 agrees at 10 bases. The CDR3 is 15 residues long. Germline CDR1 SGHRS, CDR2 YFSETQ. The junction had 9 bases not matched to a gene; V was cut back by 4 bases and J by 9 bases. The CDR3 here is CASSKDRGLARELFF. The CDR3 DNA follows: TGCGCCAGCAGCAAGGACAGGGGGTTAGCAAGGGAGCTGTTTTTT.

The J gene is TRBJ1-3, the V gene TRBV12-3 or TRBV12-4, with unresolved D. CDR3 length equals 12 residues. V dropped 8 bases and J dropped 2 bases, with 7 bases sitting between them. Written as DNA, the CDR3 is TGTGCCAGCTTGTTTGCTGGAAACACCATATATTTT. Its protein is CASLFAGNTIYF.

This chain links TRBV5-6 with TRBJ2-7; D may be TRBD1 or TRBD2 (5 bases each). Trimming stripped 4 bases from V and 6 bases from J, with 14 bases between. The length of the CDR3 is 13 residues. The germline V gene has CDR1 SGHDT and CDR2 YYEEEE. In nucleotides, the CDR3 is TGTGCCAGCAGCATTAACCGGGACCCCGAGCAGTACGTC. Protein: CASSINRDPEQYV.

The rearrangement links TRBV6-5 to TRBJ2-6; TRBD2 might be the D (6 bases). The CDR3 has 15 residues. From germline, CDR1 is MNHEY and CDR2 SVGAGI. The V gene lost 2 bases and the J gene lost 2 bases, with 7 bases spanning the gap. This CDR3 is CASSYAGPGANVLTF. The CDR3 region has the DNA TGTGCCAGCAGTTACGCGGGGCCTGGGGCCAACGTCCTGACTTTC.

This CDR3 is CATSDRFEVYTF. DNA of the CDR3: TGTGCCACCAGTGATCGATTCGAGGTTTACACCTTC. V usage is TRBV24-1 and J usage is TRBJ1-2; unclear D gene. Germline V gene data show CDR1 as KGHDR and CDR2 as SFDVKD. The CDR3 extends over 12 amino acids. Trimming took 3 bases from V and 11 from J, leaving 12 bases between them.

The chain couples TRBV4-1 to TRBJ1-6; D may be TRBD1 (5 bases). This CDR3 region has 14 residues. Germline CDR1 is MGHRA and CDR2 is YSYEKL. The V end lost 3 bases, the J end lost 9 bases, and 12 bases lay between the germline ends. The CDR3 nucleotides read TGCGCCAGCAGCCATCAGGGTGTCGGTTCACCCCTCCACTTT. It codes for CASSHQGVGSPLHF.

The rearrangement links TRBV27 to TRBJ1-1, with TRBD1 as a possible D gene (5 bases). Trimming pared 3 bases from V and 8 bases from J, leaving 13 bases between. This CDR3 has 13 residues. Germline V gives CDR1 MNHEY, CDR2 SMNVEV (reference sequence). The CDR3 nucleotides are TGTGCCAGCAGTTTCCTTGACAGTGCCGAAGCTTTCTTT. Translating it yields CASSFLDSAEAFF.

CDR3 region: CASSSGSGYEQYV. CDR3 bases: TGTGCCAGCAGCTCAGGCAGCGGCTACGAGCAGTACGTC. This chain uses TRBV5-4 with TRBJ2-7, with D tentatively TRBD2 (5 bases). Per germline, CDR1 SGHNT and CDR2 YYREEE (reference sequence). This CDR3 has 13 amino acids. V lost 3 bases and J 3 bases, leaving 10 bases between the germline ends.

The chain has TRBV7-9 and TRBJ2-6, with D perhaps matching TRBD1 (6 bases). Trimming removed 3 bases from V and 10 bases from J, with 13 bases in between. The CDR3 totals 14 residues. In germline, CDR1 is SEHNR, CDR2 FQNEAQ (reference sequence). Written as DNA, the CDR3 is TGTGCCAGCAGCTTTGGGGACACTCCTAACGTCCTGACTTTC. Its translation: CASSFGDTPNVLTF. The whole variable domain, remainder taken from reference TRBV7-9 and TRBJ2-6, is DTGVSQNPRHKITKRGQNVTFRCDPISEHNRLYWYRQTLGQGPEFLTYFQNEAQLEKSRLLSDRFSAERPKGSFSTLEIQRTEQGDSAMYLCASSFGDTPNVLTFGAGSRLTVL.